The text below deals with one TCR beta chain. As processed by the authors: Amplification from reference gene primers served as the basis for estimated nucleated cell counts. Using immunoSEQ multiplex PCR, the repertoire was profiled, and TCRdb retains in-frame clones only, with some absent. Clone size and the V and J calls come from that table; the DNA yielded D and trimming. This sample has roughly 430,000 clones, with around 90% found just once. Trimming took off 4 bases at V and 4 bases at J, with 23 bases between the two ends. Germline loops: CDR1 LGHDT, CDR2 YNNKEL (reference sequence). This CDR3 is 17 amino acids long. This specimen comes from a study of blood T cell repertoires in COVID-19. As for the study in general: T cells, B-cell-depleted T cells, or PBMCs provided the cDNA or gDNA that served as material.

This sequence was found in a woman aged 40 to 50 with acute COVID-19. The chain combines TRBV3-1 (or the pseudogene TRBV3-2) with TRBJ2-7; perhaps TRBD2 as D (6 bases). Sequencing was carried out using PBMCs or T cells enriched from blood (not recorded which). CDR3 in DNA: TGTGCCAGCAGCCCCAGGCCAACGGGGGTATCAAAGTACGAGCAGTACTTC. Protein sequence: CASSPRPTGVSKYEQYF.